The rows below give T cell receptor beta chains drawn from one sample of a study of cytomegalovirus exposure and HLA in healthy donors. The data were produced by immunoSEQ multiplex PCR, yet TCRdb's version contains in-frame clones alone and is incomplete. The sample lists 150,000 to 170,000 clones; approximately 86% were seen once. The sample was PBMCs. Receptors originate from a man between 18 and 29 years old in good health and CMV-seropositive. The CDR3 runs from the conserved cysteine through the conserved F or W. Fields, in order: V gene, CDR3 length, D gene, clone size, J gene, CDR3 DNA, CDR3 protein. A D gene is named only where the DNA matches it firmly. Clone size is stated in some rows and not others, as once, few, many or a class when expanded.

v_call: TRBV6-6; cdr3_length: 14; d_call: NA; clone_size: NA; j_call: TRBJ2-2; cdr3_nt: TGTGCCAGCAGTTACGTACTGTATGGCGGGGAGCTGTTTTTT; cdr3_aa: CASSYVLYGGELFF
v_call: TRBV5-4; cdr3_length: 16; d_call: TRBD2; clone_size: NA; j_call: TRBJ2-2; cdr3_nt: TGTGCCAGCAGCTTGGGACTAGCGGGGGGAATCGGGGAGCTGTTTTTT; cdr3_aa: CASSLGLAGGIGELFF
v_call: TRBV11-3; cdr3_length: 13; d_call: NA; clone_size: NA; j_call: TRBJ2-5; cdr3_nt: TGTGCCAGCAGCTCCCGGGACCAAGAGACCCAGTACTTC; cdr3_aa: CASSSRDQETQYF
v_call: TRBV2; cdr3_length: 14; d_call: NA; clone_size: NA; j_call: TRBJ1-5; cdr3_nt: TGTGCCAGCAGTGAGGAGTCCAGTGGGTACCCCCAGCATTTT; cdr3_aa: CASSEESSGYPQHF
v_call: TRBV7-3; cdr3_length: 15; d_call: NA; clone_size: NA; j_call: TRBJ2-3; cdr3_nt: TGTGCCAGCAGCTCCCAGGGATCTCGCACAGATACGCAGTATTTT; cdr3_aa: CASSSQGSRTDTQYF
v_call: TRBV11-2; cdr3_length: 13; d_call: TRBD1; clone_size: NA; j_call: TRBJ2-1; cdr3_nt: TGTGCCAGCAGCTTAGATGGACAGGCGGAGCAGTTCTTC; cdr3_aa: CASSLDGQAEQFF
v_call: TRBV9; cdr3_length: 15; d_call: NA; clone_size: NA; j_call: TRBJ1-1; cdr3_nt: TGTGCCAGCAGCGCCCCCGTGGGAGAGAACACTGAAGCTTTCTTT; cdr3_aa: CASSAPVGENTEAFF
v_call: TRBV14; cdr3_length: 17; d_call: TRBD2; clone_size: NA; j_call: TRBJ2-5; cdr3_nt: TGTGCCAGCAGCCAAGAGGGGTTCACTAGCGTTGGCGAGACCCAGTACTTC; cdr3_aa: CASSQEGFTSVGETQYF
v_call: TRBV5-1; cdr3_length: 15; d_call: NA; clone_size: NA; j_call: TRBJ2-1; cdr3_nt: TGCGCCAGCAGCTTGGCGGGGACGGGACTTGGGGAGCAGTTCTTC; cdr3_aa: CASSLAGTGLGEQFF
v_call: TRBV4-1; cdr3_length: 14; d_call: NA; clone_size: NA; j_call: TRBJ2-3; cdr3_nt: TGCGCCAGCAGCCAGGGGGACATCACAGATACGCAGTATTTT; cdr3_aa: CASSQGDITDTQYF
v_call: TRBV6-6; cdr3_length: 15; d_call: NA; clone_size: NA; j_call: TRBJ1-2; cdr3_nt: TGTGCCAGCAGTTCTCCGGACACAGGGACCTATGGCTACACCTTC; cdr3_aa: CASSSPDTGTYGYTF
v_call: TRBV19; cdr3_length: 14; d_call: NA; clone_size: NA; j_call: TRBJ1-1; cdr3_nt: TGTGCCAGTAGTATAGATCGTCGGGGAAGAGAAGCTTTCTTT; cdr3_aa: CASSIDRRGREAFF
v_call: TRBV7-9; cdr3_length: 13; d_call: NA; clone_size: NA; j_call: TRBJ2-7; cdr3_nt: TGTGCCAGCAGCTCCGGGACATCGAACGAGCAGTACTTC; cdr3_aa: CASSSGTSNEQYF
v_call: TRBV5-6; cdr3_length: 16; d_call: TRBD1; clone_size: NA; j_call: TRBJ1-1; cdr3_nt: TGTGCCAGCAGCTTGGGGATGGAGGGGGCAAACACTGAAGCTTTCTTT; cdr3_aa: CASSLGMEGANTEAFF
v_call: TRBV25-1; cdr3_length: 15; d_call: NA; clone_size: few; j_call: TRBJ1-5; cdr3_nt: TGTGCCAGCAGTGCGACGACAGGTTTCAATCAGCCCCAGCATTTT; cdr3_aa: CASSATTGFNQPQHF
v_call: TRBV11-2; cdr3_length: 16; d_call: TRBD2; clone_size: NA; j_call: TRBJ2-3; cdr3_nt: TGTGCCAGCAGCTTAGCCCTAGCGGGAGGTACAGATACGCAGTATTTT; cdr3_aa: CASSLALAGGTDTQYF